This entry features one T cell receptor beta chain sequence. This clonotype was counted a few times. Its antigen has not been determined. No base quality information exists; no much larger clone differs at one position. Sequencing relied on an Illumina NovaSeq 6000. TCRalpha and TCRbeta cDNA libraries were constructed by 5'RACE with constant-segment primers, with sample barcodes and unique molecular identifiers being introduced. RNA was extracted from every sample with Trizol reagent. Amplification of the libraries took two PCR steps, and the second step added a second sample barcode plus Illumina TruSeq adapters. Libraries were sequenced on an Illumina NovaSeq with 2 x 150 bp paired-end reads. The authors' pipeline ran thus. Reads were demultiplexed and collapsed into UMI-guided consensus sequences with migec v1.2.7. With mixcr v2.1.11, UMI consensuses were aligned to TRA and TRB V and J templates and assembled into clonotypes. A clonotype was counted as expanded or contracted only when both edgeR and NoisET called the clonotype significant, with the noise models trained on biological replicates. For edgeR calls, the cutoffs were a false discovery rate-adjusted p below 0.01 and a log2 fold-change threshold of 1. PCA with hierarchical clustering of max-normalized trajectories of the 1000 most abundant clonotypes was used as exploratory dynamics analysis. Separately sequenced CD4+ and CD8+ repertoires were used to assign the CD4 or CD8 phenotype of responding clones. TCRdb reanalyzed the raw reads on its own, using fastp at Q25 for trimming and MiXCR for clone calling, and kept in-frame beta chains. Rows with one shared CDR3 protein collapse into an entry with the most common genes and DNA. The V and J calls shown here were made by TCRdb, not taken from the authors' results. For this sample there are roughly 200,000 distinct CDR3 sequences; 15% to 20% appear just once. Together, the top ten hold around 1.9% of the sample.

V is clipped by 4 bases and J by 8 bases, and the sequence between their germline boundaries is 15 bases long. Sequences SGHRS (CDR1) and YFSETQ (CDR2) are obtained from the germline V gene. Its CDR3 holds 14 amino acids, cysteine through phenylalanine. Only the CDR3 region is kept as DNA, spanning 42 bases read in frame from base 1. PBMCs were isolated by Ficoll-Paque density gradient centrifugation. This record belongs to a study of T-cell memory formation after mild COVID-19 (dated by TCRdb to the early 2020s). Concerning the study at large: TCR sequence clusters from the two donors were found to be largely donor specific. In a couple of donors, T-cell clones that expanded and contracted after mild COVID-19 were followed by sequencing TCRalpha and TCRbeta repertoires longitudinally. Two young, previously healthy adult volunteers, one female and one male, were included in the cohort. What the work shows at the level of the full study, not this receptor alone: The detection of some responding clones in pre-infection memory suggests that pre-existing cross-reactive memory T cells joined the SARS-CoV-2 response. Contracting CD4+ clones turned up mainly in the CM and EM memory subsets, whereas EMRA was where CD8+ clones were enriched. The study included only a couple of mild cases, and larger cohorts that include severe cases with pre-infection samples were judged to be necessary. Clones that contracted from day 15 to 85 showed balanced CD4/CD8 phenotypes, whereas a second wave of clones that expanded from day 15 to 37 leaned towards CD4+. SARS-CoV-2 specificity of the second-wave clones peaking on day 37 was not confirmed.

The sequenced sample consisted of PBMCs or a T cell subset sorted from them (not recorded which). Recombination connected TRBV5-1 to TRBJ1-4, with no reliable assignment of the D segment. The sequence came from an adult woman who had mild COVID-19 (a few samples of this study predate the infection). The sample titles of this study are shuffled in the database, so cell type and time point are left out; the donor was told from shared clones. CDR3 protein: CASSENTAKEKLFF. The DNA is as follows: TGCGCCAGCAGCGAGAACACAGCCAAGGAAAAACTGTTTTTT.